This TCR beta chain was observed in a study of blood T cell repertoires in COVID-19. In the study overall: COVID-19 samples collected from the United States, Italy and Spain covered acute and convalescent phases.

V was clipped by 0 bases and J by 10 bases, with 16 bases between them. Germline V gene sequence: CDR1 SGHTA, CDR2 FQGTGA. The CDR3 has 15 residues. In the original processing: For nucleated cells, counts were estimated from reference gene primer amplification. TCRdb keeps only in-frame clones here, not all; method: immunoSEQ multiplex PCR. V, J and clone size reflect that table, while D and trimming were determined from the DNA. The sample lists 80,000 to 95,000 clones, over 60% seen once, with 20% in the top ten. The genes are TRBV7-3 and TRBJ2-1, with D maybe TRBD2 (5 bases). The source is an elderly woman with active or convalescent COVID-19. Sequencing was performed on peripheral blood. CDR3 in amino acids: CASSLTWSGREEQFF. In DNA form, the CDR3 reads TGTGCCAGCAGCTTAACATGGTCAGGAAGGGAGGAGCAGTTCTTC.